These T cell receptor beta chains were read from a single sample in a study of blood T cell repertoires in COVID-19. The repertoire was sequenced with immunoSEQ multiplex PCR; TCRdb's copy has only in-frame clones and lacks some. In the table there are around 190,000 clones, 70% to 90% of which are singletons. Sample: peripheral blood. Every receptor here comes from a man aged 50 or older with COVID-19, enrolled during active disease. CDR3s include the opening cysteine and the closing phenylalanine or tryptophan. A D gene is named only where the DNA matches it firmly. The size field is filled for only some rows; it gives once, few, many or a size class.

>TRBV9|TRBJ1-1|-|-
TGTGCCAGCAGCGTAGAAGGGGTGAACACTGAAGCTTTCTTT
CASSVEGVNTEAFF
>TRBV5-1|TRBJ2-1|-|-
TGCGCCAGCAGCTTGGCCGGGATAGCTATCAATGAGCAGTTCTTC
CASSLAGIAINEQFF
>TRBV19|TRBJ2-3|TRBD2|-
TGTGCCAGCTCGGGACTAGCAAACCGGGATACGCAGTATTTT
CASSGLANRDTQYF
>TRBV19|TRBJ1-2|TRBD1|-
TGTGCCAGTAGCAGACAGGGACCTAACTATGGCTACACCTTC
CASSRQGPNYGYTF
>TRBV10-2|TRBJ1-5|-|-
TGCGCCAGCAGTGTTTCTAGGGGCCAGCCCCAGCATTTT
CASSVSRGQPQHF
>TRBV7-3|TRBJ2-3|-|-
TGTGCCAGCAGCTTAGTCGGCTCCCGAGGGGATACGCAGTATTTT
CASSLVGSRGDTQYF
>TRBV28|TRBJ1-2|-|-
TGTGCCAGCACCCAATCGGGGGGGAACGGTAACTATGGCTACACCTTC
CASTQSGGNGNYGYTF
>TRBV30|TRBJ1-1|-|once
TGTGCCTGGCAACAGGGTTGGGCTGAAGCTTTCTTT
CAWQQGWAEAFF
>TRBV27|TRBJ1-1|-|-
TGTGCCAGCAGACCAACAGGGTGGGACACTGAAGCTTTCTTT
CASRPTGWDTEAFF
>TRBV3-1/TRBV3-2|TRBJ2-7|-|-
TGTGCCAGCAGCCAAGGTTTCGCGGTTATCTACGAGCAGTACTTC
CASSQGFAVIYEQYF
>TRBV7-8|TRBJ2-3|TRBD1|-
TGTGCCAGCAGCCCTTTTAAGACAGGGGGCACAGATACGCAGTATTTT
CASSPFKTGGTDTQYF
>TRBV28|TRBJ1-1|-|-
TGTGCCAGCAGCAAAAGGGGCATCTTTATGAACACTGAAGCTTTCTTT
CASSKRGIFMNTEAFF
>TRBV11-2|TRBJ1-2|-|-
TGTGCCAGCAGCTTAGATCCCCCCAGGGACTATGGCTACACCTTC
CASSLDPPRDYGYTF
>TRBV4-2|TRBJ2-1|TRBD2|-
TGTGCCAGCAGCCAAGCCAGCGGGGGGGCCGGGGAGAATGAGCAGTTCTTC
CASSQASGGAGENEQFF
>TRBV21-1|TRBJ2-2|-|-
TGTGCCAGCAGCACCTACGACAGAGAAGACACCGGGGAGCTGTTTTTT
CASSTYDREDTGELFF
>TRBV3-1/TRBV3-2|TRBJ1-3|TRBD1|-
TGTGCCAGCAGCCACAGCGACAGGGCTGGAAACACCATATATTTT
CASSHSDRAGNTIYF
>TRBV11-2|TRBJ1-4|-|-
TGTGCCAGCAGCTTAGTTTCGGCAGGCTTTAATGAAAAACTGTTTTTT
CASSLVSAGFNEKLFF
>TRBV25-1|TRBJ2-2|-|-
TGTGCCAGCAGTGTACGGGAGAGGGTCGCCGGGGAGCTGTTTTTT
CASSVRERVAGELFF
>TRBV18|TRBJ2-2|-|few
TGTGCCAGCTCGGTTCAACGTCTAGCCGGTTCCACCGGGGAGCTGTTTTTT
CASSVQRLAGSTGELFF
>TRBV7-2|TRBJ2-7|-|-
TGTGCCAGCAGCTCGGAACAGGGCCTAAGGGACTACGAGCAGTACTTC
CASSSEQGLRDYEQYF
>TRBV30|TRBJ2-5|TRBD1|-
TGTGCCTGGAGCCCGGGACAGCTAAACCGTATCCAAGAGACCCAGTACTTC
CAWSPGQLNRIQETQYF
>TRBV5-1|TRBJ2-5|TRBD2|-
TGCGCCAGCAGCTTGGCGCCCTCACTAGCGGGACGACAAGAGACCCAGTACTTC
CASSLAPSLAGRQETQYF
>TRBV7-9|TRBJ1-1|-|-
TGTGCCAGCAGCCCCCGTGGGGGGGAGAACACTGAAGCTTTCTTT
CASSPRGGENTEAFF
>TRBV18|TRBJ1-5|-|-
TGTGCCAGCTCACCTACGTGGCAGGGCGATCAGCCCCAGCATTTT
CASSPTWQGDQPQHF
>TRBV6-2/TRBV6-3|TRBJ2-3|TRBD2|-
TGTGCCAGCAGTTACCCCCCGGGACTAGGCGATCGTCATACGCAGTATTTT
CASSYPPGLGDRHTQYF
>TRBV7-2|TRBJ2-2|TRBD2|-
TGTGCCAGCAGCGCCAATCAGCGGGGGGCCGGGGAGCTGTTTTTT
CASSANQRGAGELFF
>TRBV4-2|TRBJ2-1|TRBD2|-
TGTGCCAGCAGCCCCGAACTGGCTAGCGGGGGGAAAAATGAGCAGTTCTTC
CASSPELASGGKNEQFF
>TRBV5-4|TRBJ1-4|TRBD1|-
TGTGCCAGCAGCCAAGCCGGGACAGGGAATGAAAAACTGTTTTTT
CASSQAGTGNEKLFF
>TRBV6-6|TRBJ1-5|TRBD1|-
TGTGCCAGCACCCGGGACAGGGGGCAGCCCCAGCATTTT
CASTRDRGQPQHF
>TRBV10-3|TRBJ1-6|-|once
TGTGCCATCAGCGCGGGGGCTGCCTCACCCCTCCACTTT
CAISAGAASPLHF
>TRBV27|TRBJ2-7|TRBD2|-
TGTGCCAGCAGTTCCCGCCAGCGGGATTCCACCTGTGAGCAGTACTTC
CASSSRQRDSTCEQYF
>TRBV5-5|TRBJ2-3|-|-
TGTGCCAGCAGCGTGGACTTGAACACAGATACGCAGTATTTT
CASSVDLNTDTQYF
>TRBV6-5|TRBJ2-1|-|once
TGTGCCAGCAGTCCCGGACTAAACAATGAGCAGTTCTTC
CASSPGLNNEQFF
>TRBV7-3|TRBJ2-1|TRBD1|-
TGTGCCAGCAGCCCTCAGTCCGGACAGGGGGCCAGGAATGAGCAGTTCTTC
CASSPQSGQGARNEQFF
>TRBV6-5|TRBJ1-3|TRBD1|few
TGTGCCAGCAGTTCCAGGAGGACAGGGTTAGGGAACACCATATATTTT
CASSSRRTGLGNTIYF
>TRBV19|TRBJ1-6|TRBD1|-
TGTGCCAGTAGCGGGACAGGGGGACAATCACCCCTCCACTTT
CASSGTGGQSPLHF
>TRBV6-1|TRBJ2-3|TRBD2|-
TGTGCCAGCAGTGGGGGTCGTGGTAGCGGGTCCACAGATACGCAGTATTTT
CASSGGRGSGSTDTQYF
>TRBV2|TRBJ2-7|TRBD2|-
TGTGCCAGCAGTGCCTTCGAGGCGGGAGTGGGAGAGCAGTACTTC
CASSAFEAGVGEQYF
>TRBV5-5|TRBJ1-6|-|-
TGTGCCAGCAGCTTGTCCGATTCGCGATCACCCCTCCACTTT
CASSLSDSRSPLHF
>TRBV2|TRBJ2-3|TRBD2|-
TGTGCCAGCAGTGATGGGGCTAGCGGGAGTACAGATACGCAGTATTTT
CASSDGASGSTDTQYF
>TRBV19|TRBJ2-5|TRBD2|-
TGTGCCAGTAGTCTCGGACTAGCGGGGGGGCAAGAGACCCAGTACTTC
CASSLGLAGGQETQYF
>TRBV29-1|TRBJ1-1|-|-
TGCAGCGTTGTCACAAACACTGAAGCTTTCTTT
CSVVTNTEAFF
>TRBV27|TRBJ2-7|TRBD1|-
TGTGCCAGCAGTTCCAGGACAGGTTACGAGCAGTACTTC
CASSSRTGYEQYF
>TRBV2|TRBJ2-1|TRBD2|-
TGTGCCAGCAGTAGCGCCCTAGCGGGAGGGAGGCATGAGCAGTTCTTC
CASSSALAGGRHEQFF
>TRBV3-1/TRBV3-2|TRBJ2-3|TRBD1|-
TGTGCCAGCAGTCAAGTTGGGCAGGGGGGCACAGATACGCAGTATTTT
CASSQVGQGGTDTQYF
>TRBV15|TRBJ2-7|TRBD1|-
TGTGCCACCAGCGGGGGACAGGAGGTACCCGAGCAGTACTTC
CATSGGQEVPEQYF
>TRBV7-9|TRBJ2-1|TRBD2|-
TGTGCCAGCAGCCGCATGGGACTAGCAGACAATGAGCAGTTCTTC
CASSRMGLADNEQFF
>TRBV29-1|TRBJ2-7|-|-
TGCAGCGTTGCTCAGGGCCTCTCCTACGAGCAGTACTTC
CSVAQGLSYEQYF
>TRBV28|TRBJ2-3|TRBD1|-
TGTGCCAGCAGTCCCCCGACAGGGGGCATGGATACGCAGTATTTT
CASSPPTGGMDTQYF